This TCR beta chain was captured in a study of blood T cell repertoires in COVID-19. Germline lookup yields CDR1 SGHRS and CDR2 YFSETQ. V lost 7 bases to trimming and J lost 4 bases, with 14 bases between them. This CDR3 comprises 13 residues. Sequencing was performed with immunoSEQ multiplex PCR; in TCRdb, only in-frame clones are kept and a portion is missing. The table includes roughly 110,000 clones, around 83% detected once. The TCR sequence derives from a man in his sixties or seventies with acute or convalescent COVID-19. J is TRBJ1-1 and V is TRBV5-1, with D unclear. The sample was peripheral blood. Here the CDR3 DNA reads TGCGCCAGCCGTCGGGCGGAGGGCACTGAAGCTTTCTTT. This encodes CASRRAEGTEAFF.